The 15 T cell receptor beta chains below come from one sample, sequenced in a study of blood T cell repertoires in COVID-19. Assay used: immunoSEQ multiplex PCR; TCRdb lists only in-frame clones, some missing. The table includes some 150,000 clones, approximately 88% detected once. The specimen sequenced was peripheral blood. The receptors stem from a man in his sixties with acute or convalescent COVID-19.

The chain has TRBV5-1 and TRBJ2-3, with 13 bases fitting TRBD2. This CDR3 contains 16 residues. The germline CDR1 and CDR2 sequences are SGHRS and YFSETQ. J gave up 6 bases and V 0 bases, and 4 bases lay outside the gene matches. The CDR3 loop reads CASSLVTSGGADTQYF. CDR3 in DNA: TGCGCCAGCAGCTTGGTAACTAGCGGGGGGGCCGATACGCAGTATTTT.

This clone was seen only once. This chain joins TRBV18 and TRBJ1-1, with TRBD1 matching 10 bases. CDR3 length equals 13 residues. J gave up 6 bases and V 4 bases, and 2 bases lay outside the gene matches. CDR1 and CDR2 (germline): KGHSH, LQKENI. The CDR3 DNA reads TGTGCCAGCTCACATGGACAGGGGGCTGAAGCTTTCTTT. It codes for CASSHGQGAEAFF.

This clone was seen only a few times. The chain uses TRBV15 and TRBJ1-2, with D perhaps TRBD1 (6 bases). The CDR3 loop spans 14 amino acids. V was shortened by 3 bases and J by 2 bases, with 10 bases between the two germline ends. Germline V gene data show CDR1 as LNHNV and CDR2 as YYDKDF (reference sequence). As DNA, the CDR3 is TGTGCCACCAGCAGTCCAGGGGCGAACTATGGCTACACCTTC. Translating gives CATSSPGANYGYTF.

The rearrangement uses TRBV19 and TRBJ1-5; D gene unclear. The germline V gene encodes CDR1 LNHDA and CDR2 SQIVND (reference sequence). The CDR3 extends over 14 amino acids. The V end lost 1 base, the J end lost 6 bases, and 10 bases lay between the germline ends. The CDR3 reads CASSIGRWAQPQHF. The CDR3 nucleotides are TGTGCCAGTAGTATAGGCAGGTGGGCTCAGCCCCAGCATTTT.

This chain links TRBV7-9 with TRBJ2-6, with no clear D. Trimming shortened V by 0 bases and J by 0 bases, and 3 bases separated the two germline ends. The CDR3 sequence is 15 residues long. Germline V CDR1 and CDR2: SEHNR, FQNEAQ (reference sequence). The CDR3 bases are TGTGCCAGCAGCTTAGCCCTCTCTGGGGCCAACGTCCTGACTTTC. Protein product: CASSLALSGANVLTF.

The V and J genes are TRBV6-4 and TRBJ2-2; D remains unclear. Between the trimmed V and J ends, which lost 6 bases and 1 base, there was a span of 9 bases. The CDR3 has 14 residues. CDR1 MRHNA and CDR2 SNTAGT come from the germline V gene. In DNA form, the CDR3 reads TGTGCCAGCAGGGAGTTTGGGAACACCGGGGAGCTGTTTTTT. This gives the protein CASREFGNTGELFF.

The chain uses TRBV3-1 (or the pseudogene TRBV3-2) and TRBJ1-1, with 8 bases matching TRBD1. This CDR3 comprises 13 residues. Germline V CDR1 and CDR2: LGHDT, YNNKEL (reference sequence). Unmatched junction bases numbered 7, after V lost 2 bases and J lost 11 bases. The CDR3 spells CASSQSAGQGAFF. DNA for the CDR3: TGTGCCAGCAGCCAATCCGCAGGACAGGGCGCTTTCTTT.

The V gene is TRBV4-1, the J gene TRBJ2-7; D call uncertain. V was clipped by 0 bases and J by 2 bases, with 11 bases between them. Germline CDR1 reads MGHRA; CDR2 reads YSYEKL. This CDR3 spans 15 amino acids. Written as DNA, the CDR3 is TGCGCCAGCAGCCAAGATGTGTCTGTCCCCTACGAGCAGTACTTC. This encodes CASSQDVSVPYEQYF.

The V gene is TRBV6-5, the J gene TRBJ1-1; D is perhaps TRBD1 (5 bases). Germline CDR1 reads MNHEY; CDR2 reads SVGAGI. Trimming took off 6 bases at V and 2 bases at J, with 10 bases between the two ends. The CDR3 totals 13 residues. The CDR3 sequence is CASSPTVNTEAFF. The CDR3 bases are TGTGCCAGCAGCCCGACAGTTAACACTGAAGCTTTCTTT.

V is TRBV30 and J is TRBJ1-2, with D perhaps matching TRBD1 (6 bases). CDR3 size: 15 residues. Germline CDR1 and CDR2: GTSNPN and SVGIG (reference sequence). V was pared by 0 bases and J by 2 bases, with 13 bases between. The CDR3 sequence: CAWSVSLGGNYGYTF. DNA of the CDR3: TGTGCCTGGAGTGTCTCTTTAGGGGGAAACTATGGCTACACCTTC.

DNA for the CDR3: TGTGCCAGCAGCCGCGAAACGACAGGGGGCTGCGGAAACACCATATATTTT. Its protein product is CASSRETTGGCGNTIYF. The chain couples TRBV7-3 to TRBJ1-3, with 10 nucleotides matching TRBD1. Trimming cost V 5 bases and J 4 bases; bases outside gene matches: 11. The CDR3 contains 17 residues. CDR1 and CDR2 from the germline V gene are SGHTA and FQGTGA.

The J gene is TRBJ1-4, the V gene TRBV15, with D perhaps matching TRBD1 (6 bases). The length of the CDR3 is 16 residues. CDR1 and CDR2 (germline): LNHNV, YYDKDF (reference sequence). The germline V and J ends were trimmed by 0 bases and 3 bases, with 11 bases remaining between them. The CDR3, as DNA: TGTGCCACCAGCAGAGAACAGGGCCGCCCTAATGAAAAACTGTTTTTT. This encodes CATSREQGRPNEKLFF.

The V call is TRBV5-8, the J call TRBJ1-4; 10 nucleotides align to TRBD1. The J segment lost 11 bases and the V segment lost 3 bases, leaving 10 bases of the junction unmatched. This CDR3 is built from 15 residues. Germline CDR1 SGHTS, CDR2 YDEGEE. The CDR3 nucleotides read TGTGCCAGCAGCTCCTGGAGGACAGGGGGTGGGAAACTGTTTTTT. Residues: CASSSWRTGGGKLFF.

This clone came up once. The chain has TRBV7-2 and TRBJ1-6; 10 bases agree with TRBD1. The length of the CDR3 is 16 residues. Germline V CDR1 and CDR2: SGHTA, FQGNSA. After removal of 5 bases from V and 4 bases from J, the junction contained 5 bases not matched to a gene. The CDR3 is CASSPRTGGYNSPLHF. In nucleotides, the CDR3 is TGTGCCAGCAGCCCTCGGACAGGGGGTTATAATTCACCCCTCCACTTT.

The chain recombines TRBV7-2 with TRBJ1-1; D unresolved. The CDR3 has 15 amino acids. The V gene lost 5 bases and the J gene lost 4 bases, with 17 bases spanning the gap. Germline V gene data show CDR1 as SGHTA and CDR2 as FQGNSA. The CDR3 DNA reads TGTGCCAGCAGCCCATCGACCGGGGTTGGCACTGAAGCTTTCTTT. Its protein is CASSPSTGVGTEAFF.